These 27 T cell receptor beta chains share one sample of origin, sequenced in a study of T cells after yellow fever vaccination. In TCRdb, the 5' RACE reads were re-called with MiXCR into one record per CDR3 protein. The sample records a few hundred thousand distinct CDR3 sequences, approximately 4.2% being singletons. The input for sequencing was PBMCs, taken 5 days after the yellow fever booster vaccination. The receptors come from a man aged 18 to 30 who received the YFV17D yellow fever vaccine.

This clonotype has more than one count but fewer than ten. The V gene is TRBV5-4, the J gene TRBJ1-4; possibly TRBD1 for D (6 bases). Germline CDR1 SGHNT, CDR2 YYREEE (reference sequence). Trimming shortened V by 0 bases and J by 8 bases, and 14 bases separated the two germline ends. This CDR3 contains 15 residues. The CDR3 sequence: CASSLDRTGTEKLFF. Written as DNA, the CDR3 is TGTGCCAGCAGCTTGGACCGTACAGGGACAGAAAAACTGTTTTTT.

This clonotype was picked up a small number of times. The chain uses TRBV7-2 and TRBJ2-4, with 8 nucleotides matching TRBD2. The CDR3 spans 17 residues. After removal of 5 bases from V and 0 bases from J, the junction contained 9 bases not matched to a gene. CDR1 is SGHTA and CDR2 is FQGNSA in the germline V gene. CDR3 region: CASSPGGAGAAKNIQYF. In DNA form, the CDR3 reads TGTGCCAGCAGCCCGGGAGGGGCGGGGGCAGCCAAAAACATTCAGTACTTC.

This clonotype came up a few times. The chain is built from TRBV7-9 and TRBJ2-7, with unresolved D. Germline CDR1 is SEHNR and CDR2 is FQNEAQ (reference sequence). The CDR3 length is 13 residues. Trimming removed 1 base from V and 2 bases from J, with 6 bases in between. CDR3 nucleotide sequence: TGTGCCAGCAGCTTAGTGATCCCCTACGAGCAGTACGTC. As protein: CASSLVIPYEQYV.

This rearrangement joins TRBV7-2 to TRBJ1-2; 7 bases agree with TRBD1. The CDR3 spans 12 residues. V trimming: 4 bases; J trimming: 7 bases; junction bases outside the gene matches: 3. From germline, CDR1 is SGHTA and CDR2 FQGNSA. This CDR3 is CASSWTGFGYTF. As DNA, the CDR3 is TGTGCCAGCAGCTGGACAGGTTTTGGCTACACCTTC.

In this sample, this clonotype turned up many times. The CDR3 loop reads CASSLDGQSPDTQYF. The CDR3 DNA sequence: TGTGCCAGCAGCTTAGACGGACAGTCCCCAGATACGCAGTATTTT. This sequence joins TRBV7-2 and TRBJ2-3, with TRBD1 as a possible D gene (6 bases). This CDR3 comprises 15 residues. Germline V gives CDR1 SGHTA, CDR2 FQGNSA. V was cut by 1 base and J by 4 bases, with 12 bases left in between.

V usage is TRBV7-6 and J usage is TRBJ2-3; D gene unclear. The CDR3 contains 12 residues. Trimming left V 3 bases short and J 5 bases short, with 6 bases between. In germline, CDR1 is SGHVS, CDR2 FNYEAQ. The CDR3 sequence: CASSFWRDTQYF. CDR3 nucleotides: TGTGCCAGCAGCTTCTGGAGAGATACGCAGTATTTT.

The sample holds a few counts of this clonotype. This chain joins TRBV5-5 and TRBJ1-2; 8 bases line up with TRBD1. CDR3 length: 17 residues. V was clipped by 0 bases and J by 4 bases; unmatched bases: 11. The V gene's germline CDR1 is SGHKS and CDR2 YYEKEE (reference sequence). The CDR3: CASSLGAGGYLSYGYTF. CDR3 sequence (DNA): TGTGCCAGCAGCTTGGGCGCAGGGGGCTATCTCTCCTATGGCTACACCTTC.

The chain combines TRBV5-5 with TRBJ1-5; perhaps TRBD1 as D (5 bases). V lost 4 bases and J lost 6, with 14 bases in between. Germline CDR1 SGHKS, CDR2 YYEKEE (reference sequence). CDR3 size: 14 residues. This CDR3 reads CASSPDSFSQPQHF. Here the CDR3 DNA reads TGTGCCAGCAGCCCTGACAGTTTTAGTCAGCCCCAGCATTTT.

This clonotype has just a few counts. The CDR3 region has the DNA TGTGCCATCAGCGGCCGGGACAGTAACTATGGCTACACCTTC. Protein sequence: CAISGRDSNYGYTF. The chain joins TRBV10-3 to TRBJ1-2; TRBD1 matches 7 bases. V gave up 6 bases and J gave up 1 base; unmatched junction bases: 5. This CDR3 region has 14 residues. Germline values: CDR1 ENHRY, CDR2 SYGVKD.

The chain employs TRBV4-3 and TRBJ1-6, with 9 bases fitting TRBD1. The CDR3 length is 15 residues. From germline, CDR1 is LGHNA and CDR2 YSLEER. The J segment lost 7 bases and the V segment lost 3 bases, leaving 4 bases of the junction unmatched. CDR3 in DNA: TGCGCCAGCAGCCAGGACAGGGGTGGAAATTCACCCCTCCACTTT. Translating gives CASSQDRGGNSPLHF.

This clonotype appeared a few times. The chain combines TRBV5-1 with TRBJ1-6; perhaps TRBD1 as D (5 bases). The V and J ends lost 5 bases and 0 bases respectively, with 12 bases between them. The germline CDR1 and CDR2 sequences are SGHRS and YFSETQ. The CDR3 runs 16 residues. This CDR3 is CASRIQESSYNSPLHF. In nucleotides, the CDR3 is TGCGCCAGCAGAATACAGGAGAGCTCCTATAATTCACCCCTCCACTTT. The full variable domain, in which reference TRBV5-1 and TRBJ1-6 provide the parts outside the CDR3, is KAGVTQTPRYLIKTRGQQVTLSCSPISGHRSVSWYQQTPGQGLQFLFEYFSETQRNKGNFPGRFSGRQFSNSRSEMNVSTLELGDSALYLCASRIQESSYNSPLHFGNGTRLTVT.

As DNA, the CDR3 is TGCAGTGCTCCACTAGCGGGAGGTTACGAGCAGTACTTC. Translating it yields CSAPLAGGYEQYF. J is TRBJ2-7 and V is TRBV20-1; TRBD2 agrees at 12 bases. CDR1 and CDR2 (germline): DFQATT, SNEGSKA (reference sequence). The junction had 3 bases not matched to a gene; V was cut back by 5 bases and J by 4 bases. The CDR3 runs to 13 residues.

The rearrangement joins TRBV6-6 to TRBJ2-5, with 11 bases matching TRBD1. Germline trimming cut 5 bases from V and 7 bases from J; bases unmatched to any gene: 9. Germline V CDR1 and CDR2: MNHNY, SVGAGI (reference sequence). The CDR3 sequence is 15 residues long. CDR3 amino acids: CASSPGTGGGGTQYF. CDR3 nucleotides: TGTGCCAGCAGTCCGGGGACAGGGGGAGGCGGGACCCAGTACTTC.

The table lists this clonotype with many counts. The chain employs TRBV30 and TRBJ2-1; 7 nucleotides match TRBD1. CDR1 GTSNPN and CDR2 SVGIG come from the germline V gene (reference sequence). V dropped 1 base and J dropped 10; count of bases not matched to a gene: 4. The CDR3 loop spans 12 amino acids. The chain's CDR3 is CAWSADRVEQFF. DNA of the CDR3: TGTGCCTGGAGTGCAGACAGGGTGGAGCAGTTCTTC.

The table lists this clonotype with many counts. The rearrangement links TRBV7-9 to TRBJ2-3, with 13 positions matching TRBD2. There are 15 residues in the CDR3. The V and J ends lost 3 bases and 4 bases, in that order; junction bases with no gene match: 1. Germline CDR1 is SEHNR and CDR2 is FQNEAQ (reference sequence). The CDR3 spells CASSFGLAGADTQYF. The CDR3 nucleotides read TGTGCCAGCAGCTTTGGACTAGCGGGGGCAGATACGCAGTATTTT.

This clonotype has a count of ten or more. V gene TRBV6-2 or TRBV6-3 combines with J gene TRBJ1-1, with unresolved D. CDR3 size: 14 residues. Germline CDR1 reads MNHEY; CDR2 reads SVGEGT. The V end was cut by 7 bases, the J end by 2 bases, with 14 bases between. For the CDR3, the DNA is TGTGCCAGCATAAATAATGAGGTCAACACTGAAGCTTTCTTT. Its translation: CASINNEVNTEAFF.

This clonotype was seen at least ten times. The chain carries TRBV6-2 or TRBV6-3 and TRBJ2-3; perhaps D is TRBD1 or TRBD2 (6 bases each). The CDR3 is 17 amino acids. V lost 1 base to trimming and J lost 0 bases, with 14 bases between them. CDR1 MNHEY and CDR2 SVGEGT come from the germline V gene. The CDR3 reads CASSYWRGAFSTDTQYF. The CDR3 nucleotides read TGTGCCAGCAGTTACTGGAGGGGGGCCTTTAGCACAGATACGCAGTATTTT.

This clonotype was seen more than once but under ten times. The chain joins TRBV11-3 to TRBJ2-1; TRBD2 agrees at 10 bases. V trimming: 4 bases; J trimming: 9 bases; junction bases outside the gene matches: 24. The CDR3 covers 20 residues. Germline loops: CDR1 SGHNT, CDR2 YENEEA. This CDR3 reads CASSSRGYSGGALLYCEQFF. The CDR3 bases are TGTGCCAGCAGCTCGAGGGGCTACAGCGGGGGGGCTCTCTTGTATTGTGAGCAGTTCTTC.

This rearrangement joins TRBV4-2 to TRBJ1-1; D not resolved. The CDR3 totals 13 residues. V shed 0 bases and J shed 4 bases, with 6 bases lying between them. The germline CDR1 and CDR2 sequences are LGHNA and YNFKEQ. In DNA, the CDR3 is TGTGCCAGCAGCCAAGATCTTACCACTGAAGCTTTCTTT. Protein sequence: CASSQDLTTEAFF.

Written as DNA, the CDR3 is TGTGCCAGCTCACAGACAGGGGAGGCCAATCAGCCCCAGCATTTT. This sequence encodes CASSQTGEANQPQHF. J is TRBJ1-5 and V is TRBV18; 8 bases align to TRBD1. The V and J ends lost 4 bases and 3 bases, in that order; junction bases with no gene match: 5. This CDR3 region has 15 residues. Germline lookup yields CDR1 KGHSH and CDR2 LQKENI.

This clonotype occurred a few times. This chain links TRBV7-2 with TRBJ2-2; possible D gene TRBD1, 6 bases. Trimming left V 2 bases short and J 2 bases short, with 9 bases between. CDR1 and CDR2 from the germline V gene are SGHTA and FQGNSA. The CDR3 sequence is 15 residues long. The CDR3 region has the DNA TGTGCCAGCAGCTTACGGACAGAAAACACCGGGGAGCTGTTTTTT. It codes for CASSLRTENTGELFF.

V is TRBV5-5 and J is TRBJ2-3, with D maybe TRBD1 (5 bases). Germline CDR1 SGHKS, CDR2 YYEKEE (reference sequence). V lost 4 bases to trimming and J lost 4 bases, with 13 bases between them. The CDR3 has 14 amino acids. As DNA, the CDR3 is TGTGCCAGCAGCCCCTGGCAGGGATCAGATACGCAGTATTTT. As protein: CASSPWQGSDTQYF.

This clonotype was seen a handful of times. The V and J genes are TRBV19 and TRBJ1-5; 9 nucleotides agree with TRBD1. V lost 7 bases to trimming and J lost 6 bases; unmatched junction nucleotides: 7. CDR3 length: 14 residues. Germline V gene sequence: CDR1 LNHDA, CDR2 SQIVND (reference sequence). The CDR3 sequence: CASNPGQGSQPQHF. The CDR3 DNA follows: TGTGCCAGTAATCCGGGACAGGGTAGTCAGCCCCAGCATTTT.

This clonotype was counted many times. V is TRBV7-9 and J is TRBJ2-5; D is possibly TRBD1 or TRBD2 (6 bases each). This CDR3 has 14 amino acids. V was clipped by 4 bases and J by 5 bases, with 14 bases between them. Germline CDR1 SEHNR, CDR2 FQNEAQ (reference sequence). In nucleotides, the CDR3 is TGTGCCAGCAGCTACGTCGGGGGCAAGGAGACCCAGTACTTC. The encoded protein is CASSYVGGKETQYF. The variable domain in full, with the rest retrieved from reference TRBV7-9 and TRBJ2-5, is DTGVSQNPRHKITKRGQNVTFRCDPISEHNRLYWYRQTLGQGPEFLTYFQNEAQLEKSRLLSDRFSAERPKGSFSTLEIQRTEQGDSAMYLCASSYVGGKETQYFGPGTRLLVL.

The genes are TRBV29-1 and TRBJ2-3; no definite D call. The CDR3 has 14 amino acids. The V gene lost 4 bases and the J gene lost 1 base, with 12 bases spanning the gap. Germline assignment: CDR1 SQVTM and CDR2 ANQGSEA. In DNA, the CDR3 is TGCAGCGTTGTAGTGGAAGGTGGCACAGATACGCAGTATTTT. It codes for CSVVVEGGTDTQYF.

V and J are TRBV25-1 and TRBJ2-1, with unresolved D. V gave up 9 bases and J gave up 5 bases, with 14 bases separating them. The CDR3 consists of 13 residues. The germline gives CDR1 MGHDK, CDR2 SYGVNS. CDR3 DNA: TGTGCCAGTGGTTTGGGGTCCCACAATGAGCAGTTCTTC. As protein: CASGLGSHNEQFF.

This clonotype has just a few counts. The chain is built from TRBV7-6 and TRBJ2-5; 7 nucleotides agree with TRBD1. Per germline, CDR1 SGHVS and CDR2 FNYEAQ. After removal of 0 bases from V and 7 bases from J, the junction contained 8 bases not matched to a gene. This CDR3 comprises 15 residues. CDR3 sequence: CASSLARGGAGTQYF. The CDR3 DNA reads TGTGCCAGCAGCTTAGCGAGAGGGGGCGCGGGGACCCAGTACTTC.